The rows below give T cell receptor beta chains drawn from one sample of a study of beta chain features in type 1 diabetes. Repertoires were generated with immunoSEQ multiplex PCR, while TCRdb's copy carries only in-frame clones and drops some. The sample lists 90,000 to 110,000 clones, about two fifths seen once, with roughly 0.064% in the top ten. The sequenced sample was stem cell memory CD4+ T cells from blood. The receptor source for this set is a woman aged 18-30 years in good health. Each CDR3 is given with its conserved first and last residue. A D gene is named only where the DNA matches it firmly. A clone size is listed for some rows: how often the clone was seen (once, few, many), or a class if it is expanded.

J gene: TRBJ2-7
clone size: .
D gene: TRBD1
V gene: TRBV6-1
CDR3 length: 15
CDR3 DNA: TGTGCCAGCACCCTAGCAGGGGGACGGCGCTACGAGCAGTACTTC
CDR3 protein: CASTLAGGRRYEQYF

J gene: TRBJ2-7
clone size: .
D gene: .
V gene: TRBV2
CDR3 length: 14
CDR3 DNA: TGTGCCAGCAACGCTGACAGGCCCCCCTACGAGCAGTACTTC
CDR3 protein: CASNADRPPYEQYF

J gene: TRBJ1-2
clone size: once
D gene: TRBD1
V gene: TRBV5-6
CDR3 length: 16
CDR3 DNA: TGTGCCAGCAGCTTCTTAAGGGACAGGGGGGACTATGGCTACACCTTC
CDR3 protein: CASSFLRDRGDYGYTF

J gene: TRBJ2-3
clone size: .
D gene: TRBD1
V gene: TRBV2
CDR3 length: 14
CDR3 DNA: TGTGCCAGCAGGTGGGGACAGGGGGCTGATACGCAGTATTTT
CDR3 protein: CASRWGQGADTQYF

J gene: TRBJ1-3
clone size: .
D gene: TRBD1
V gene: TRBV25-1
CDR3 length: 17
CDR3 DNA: TGTGCCAGCAGTGAAGCCGGGACAGGGGTTACTGGAAACACCATATATTTT
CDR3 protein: CASSEAGTGVTGNTIYF

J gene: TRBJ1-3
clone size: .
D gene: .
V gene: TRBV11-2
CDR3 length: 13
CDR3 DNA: TGTGCCAGCACGGACACTACAAGAAACACCATATATTTT
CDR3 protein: CASTDTTRNTIYF

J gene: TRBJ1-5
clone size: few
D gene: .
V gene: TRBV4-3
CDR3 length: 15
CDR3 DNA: TGCGCCAGCAGCCAAGATCGGGGGAGACATCAGCCCCAGCATTTT
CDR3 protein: CASSQDRGRHQPQHF

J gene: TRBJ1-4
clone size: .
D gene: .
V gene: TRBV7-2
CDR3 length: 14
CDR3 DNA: TGTGCCAGCAGCCCAGGGTGGGATAATGAAAAACTGTTTTTT
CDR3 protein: CASSPGWDNEKLFF

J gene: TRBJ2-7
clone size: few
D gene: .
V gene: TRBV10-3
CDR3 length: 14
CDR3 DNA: TGTGCCATCAAACAGTCAGGGGACACCTACGAGCAGTACTTC
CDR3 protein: CAIKQSGDTYEQYF

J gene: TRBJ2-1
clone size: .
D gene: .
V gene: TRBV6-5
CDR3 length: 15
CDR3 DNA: TGTGCCAGCAGTTTACGGTTGGGAGCATTAGGTGAGCAGTTCTTC
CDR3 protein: CASSLRLGALGEQFF

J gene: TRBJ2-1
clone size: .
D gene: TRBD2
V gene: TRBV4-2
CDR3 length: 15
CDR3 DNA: TGTGCCAGCAGCCCCCTCAGCGGGAGTTGGAATGAGCAGTTCTTC
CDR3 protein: CASSPLSGSWNEQFF

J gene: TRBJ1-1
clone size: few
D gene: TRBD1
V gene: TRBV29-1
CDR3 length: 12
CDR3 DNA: TGCAGCGGGTACGACAGGGTCACTGAAGCTTTCTTT
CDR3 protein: CSGYDRVTEAFF

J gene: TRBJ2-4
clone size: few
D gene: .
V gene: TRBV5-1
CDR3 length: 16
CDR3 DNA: TGCGCCAGCAGCCCTGTGGTGGGACAAGCCAAAAACATTCAGTACTTC
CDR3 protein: CASSPVVGQAKNIQYF

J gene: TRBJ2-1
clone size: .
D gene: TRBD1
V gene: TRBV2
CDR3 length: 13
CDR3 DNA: TGTGCCAGCAGAGGGACAGGGTCGTACGAGCAGTTCTTC
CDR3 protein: CASRGTGSYEQFF

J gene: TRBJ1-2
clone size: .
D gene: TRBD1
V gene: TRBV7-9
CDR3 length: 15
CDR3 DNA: TGTGCCAGCAGCTTCGCGGACAGGGCTGCTCCTGGCTACACCTTC
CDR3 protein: CASSFADRAAPGYTF

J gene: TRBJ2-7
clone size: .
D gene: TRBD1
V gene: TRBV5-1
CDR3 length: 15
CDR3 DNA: TGCGCCAGCAGTTATTCGGGACAGGGGAACTACGAGCAGTACTTC
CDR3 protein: CASSYSGQGNYEQYF

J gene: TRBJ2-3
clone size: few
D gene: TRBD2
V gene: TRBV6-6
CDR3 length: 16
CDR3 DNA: TGTGCCAGCAGTTACTCGGCGGGAGGGCGCACAGATACGCAGTATTTT
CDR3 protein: CASSYSAGGRTDTQYF

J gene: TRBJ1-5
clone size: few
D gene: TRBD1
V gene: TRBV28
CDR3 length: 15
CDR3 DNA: TGTGCCAGCAGTTTTCACGGGAGGGGGCGTCAGCCCCAGCATTTT
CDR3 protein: CASSFHGRGRQPQHF

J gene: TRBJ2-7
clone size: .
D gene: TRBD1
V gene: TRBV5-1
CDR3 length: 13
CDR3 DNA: TGCGCCAGCAGCCTTACAGGGGCAGGGGAGCAGTACTTC
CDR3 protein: CASSLTGAGEQYF

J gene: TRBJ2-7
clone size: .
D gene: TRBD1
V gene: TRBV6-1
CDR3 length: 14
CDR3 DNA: TGTGCCAGCAGTGAAGGGGGACAGTGGTACGAGCAGTACTTC
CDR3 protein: CASSEGGQWYEQYF

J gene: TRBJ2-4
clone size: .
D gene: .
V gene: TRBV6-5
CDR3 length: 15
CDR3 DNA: TGTGCCAGCAGTTCCGGACAGCACCCTAAAAACATTCAGTACTTC
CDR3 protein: CASSSGQHPKNIQYF

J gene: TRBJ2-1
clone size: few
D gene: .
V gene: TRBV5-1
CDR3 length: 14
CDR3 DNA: TGCGCCAGCAGCTTCGGTAGCGGCTACAATGAGCAGTTCTTC
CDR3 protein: CASSFGSGYNEQFF

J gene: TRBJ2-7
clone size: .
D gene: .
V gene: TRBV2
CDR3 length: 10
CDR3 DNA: TGTGCCAGCGCGTCCTACGAGCAGTACTTC
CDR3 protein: CASASYEQYF

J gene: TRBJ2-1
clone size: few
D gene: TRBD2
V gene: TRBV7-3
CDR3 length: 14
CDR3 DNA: TGTGCCAGCAGCTCACTAGCGGGGTACAATGAGCAGTTCTTC
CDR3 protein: CASSSLAGYNEQFF

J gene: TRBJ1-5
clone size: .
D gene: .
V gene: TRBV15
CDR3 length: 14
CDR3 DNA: TGTGCCACCAGCAGTGGACAGATCAATCAGCCCCAGCATTTT
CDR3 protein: CATSSGQINQPQHF

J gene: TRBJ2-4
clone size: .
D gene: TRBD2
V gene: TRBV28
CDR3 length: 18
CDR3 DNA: TGTGCCAGCAGTTCTCCCCGTACTGGCGGGAGGGCCGGAAACATTCAGTACTTC
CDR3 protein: CASSSPRTGGRAGNIQYF

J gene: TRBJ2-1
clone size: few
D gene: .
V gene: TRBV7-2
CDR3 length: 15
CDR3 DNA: TGTGCCAGCAGCGCCCGCCGTGAGACCTACAATGAGCAGTTCTTC
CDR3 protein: CASSARRETYNEQFF

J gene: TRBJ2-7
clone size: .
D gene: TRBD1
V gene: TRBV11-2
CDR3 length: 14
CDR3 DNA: TGTGCCAGCAGCTCGCAGGGGGTTCGCTACGAGCAGTACTTC
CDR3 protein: CASSSQGVRYEQYF

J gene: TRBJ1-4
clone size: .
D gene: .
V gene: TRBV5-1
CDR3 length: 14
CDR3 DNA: TGCGCCAGCAGCTTGGGGACAGTTAATGAAAAACTGTTTTTT
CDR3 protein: CASSLGTVNEKLFF

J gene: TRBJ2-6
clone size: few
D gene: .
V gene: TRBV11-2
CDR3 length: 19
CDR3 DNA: TGTGCCAGCAGCATCCGGATGAGGGCCGAGTCCTCTGGGGCCAACGTCCTGACTTTC
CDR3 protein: CASSIRMRAESSGANVLTF

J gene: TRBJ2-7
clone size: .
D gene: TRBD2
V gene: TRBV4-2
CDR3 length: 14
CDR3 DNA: TGTGCCAGCAGCCCCGCCAGCGGGATCTACGAGCAGTACTTC
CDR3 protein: CASSPASGIYEQYF

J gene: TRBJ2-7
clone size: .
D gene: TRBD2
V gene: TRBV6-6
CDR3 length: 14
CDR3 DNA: TGTGCCAGCAATTTAGCGGGAGTTTCCTACGAGCAGTACTTC
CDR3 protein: CASNLAGVSYEQYF

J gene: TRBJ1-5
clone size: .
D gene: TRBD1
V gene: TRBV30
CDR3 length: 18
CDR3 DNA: TGTGCCTGGAGCCTAATCCGGGACAGCTTATATAGCAATCAGCCCCAGCATTTT
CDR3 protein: CAWSLIRDSLYSNQPQHF

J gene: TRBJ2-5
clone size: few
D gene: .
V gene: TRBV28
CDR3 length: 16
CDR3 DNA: TGTGCCAGCAGTTATCCGACAGGGAGGCCCGGAGAGACCCAGTACTTC
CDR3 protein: CASSYPTGRPGETQYF

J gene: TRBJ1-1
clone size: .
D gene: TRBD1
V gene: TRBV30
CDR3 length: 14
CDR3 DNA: TGTGCCTGGAGATCCCGCCGGGACAGAAGACAAGCTTTCTTT
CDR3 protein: CAWRSRRDRRQAFF

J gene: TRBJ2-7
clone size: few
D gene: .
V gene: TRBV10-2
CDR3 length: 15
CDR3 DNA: TGCGCCAGCAGTTTAGCCCGAGGATCACCCTACGAGCAGTACTTC
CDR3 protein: CASSLARGSPYEQYF

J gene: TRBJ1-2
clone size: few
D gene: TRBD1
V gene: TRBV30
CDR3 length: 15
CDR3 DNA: TGTGCCTGGAGTGTACGGAGACAGGGGGCTGGTGGCTACACCTTC
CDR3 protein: CAWSVRRQGAGGYTF

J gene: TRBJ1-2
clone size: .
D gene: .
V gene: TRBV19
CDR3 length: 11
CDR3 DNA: TGTGCCAGTAGTCAGGGCTATGGCTACACCTTC
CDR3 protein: CASSQGYGYTF

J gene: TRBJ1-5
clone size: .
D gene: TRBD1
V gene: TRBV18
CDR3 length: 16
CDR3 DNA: TGTGCCAGCTCAAATCGCCCGGGACAGGGTGAGCAGCCCCAGCATTTT
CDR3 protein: CASSNRPGQGEQPQHF

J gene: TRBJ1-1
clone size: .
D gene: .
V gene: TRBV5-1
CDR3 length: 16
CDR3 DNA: TGCGCCAGCAGCTTTACAGGGTCGGGAATCGAGACTGAAGCTTTCTTT
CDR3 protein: CASSFTGSGIETEAFF

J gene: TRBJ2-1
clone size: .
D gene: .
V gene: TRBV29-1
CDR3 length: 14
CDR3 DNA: TGCAGCGTTGAGGTGGGGCAGTCGTACAATGAGCAGTTCTTC
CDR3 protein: CSVEVGQSYNEQFF

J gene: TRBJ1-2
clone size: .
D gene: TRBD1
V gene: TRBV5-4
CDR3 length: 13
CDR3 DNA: TGTGCCAGCAGGGAAACCGGGACAGATGGCTACACCTTC
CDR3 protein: CASRETGTDGYTF

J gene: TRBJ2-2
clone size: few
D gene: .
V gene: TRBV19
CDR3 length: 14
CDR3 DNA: TGTGCCAGTACCCTACTAGCTCTTACCGGGGAGCTGTTTTTT
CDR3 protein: CASTLLALTGELFF

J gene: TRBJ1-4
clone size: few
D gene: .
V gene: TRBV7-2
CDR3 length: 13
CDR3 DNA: TGTGCCAGCAGCCTGGGGGCAGGGGAAAAACTGTTTTTT
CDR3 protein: CASSLGAGEKLFF

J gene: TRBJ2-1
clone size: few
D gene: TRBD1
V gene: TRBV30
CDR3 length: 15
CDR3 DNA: TGTGCCTGGAGTAGTGGACAGGGGGCAGTGGATGAGCAGTTCTTC
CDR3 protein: CAWSSGQGAVDEQFF

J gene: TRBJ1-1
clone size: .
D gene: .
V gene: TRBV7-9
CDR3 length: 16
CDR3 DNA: TGTGCCAGCAGCTTAGCGCCCGGCAGGGGCTATACTGAAGCTTTCTTT
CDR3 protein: CASSLAPGRGYTEAFF

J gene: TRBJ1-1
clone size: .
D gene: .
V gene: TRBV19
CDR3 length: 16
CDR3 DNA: TGTGCCAGTAGTATTAGGTTGGGCCAATTGAACACTGAAGCTTTCTTT
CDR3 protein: CASSIRLGQLNTEAFF

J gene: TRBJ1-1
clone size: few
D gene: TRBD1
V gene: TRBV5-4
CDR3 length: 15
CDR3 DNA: TGTGCCAGCAGCTCGGGGACAGGGGGCCACACTGAAGCTTTCTTT
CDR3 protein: CASSSGTGGHTEAFF

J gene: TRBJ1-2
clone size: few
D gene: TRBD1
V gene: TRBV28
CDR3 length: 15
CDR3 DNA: TGTGCCATACAAAGCCCGGGACAGGGGATCTATGGCTACACCTTC
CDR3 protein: CAIQSPGQGIYGYTF

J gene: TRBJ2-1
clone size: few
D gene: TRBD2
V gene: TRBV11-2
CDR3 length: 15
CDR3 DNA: TGTGCCAGCAGACATGGACTAGCGGGAGGCAATGAGCAGTTCTTC
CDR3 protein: CASRHGLAGGNEQFF

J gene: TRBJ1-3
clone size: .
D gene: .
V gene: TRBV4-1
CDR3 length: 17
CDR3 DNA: TGCGCCAGCAGCCAATCTGGGCTGATACTCACTGGAAACACCATATATTTT
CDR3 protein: CASSQSGLILTGNTIYF

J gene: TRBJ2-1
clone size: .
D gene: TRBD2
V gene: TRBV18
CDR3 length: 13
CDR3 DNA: TGTGCCAGCTCACTCTTAGGTCGGGACTACCAGTTCTTC
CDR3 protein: CASSLLGRDYQFF

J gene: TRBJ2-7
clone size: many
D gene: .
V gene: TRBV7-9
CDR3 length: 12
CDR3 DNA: TGTGCCAGCAGCTTGCGGCTCGCCGAGCAGTACTTC
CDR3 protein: CASSLRLAEQYF

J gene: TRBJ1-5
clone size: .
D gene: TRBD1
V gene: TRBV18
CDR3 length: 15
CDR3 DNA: TGTGCCAGCTCAGCTTACGGGACAGGATATCAGCCCCAGCATTTT
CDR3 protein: CASSAYGTGYQPQHF

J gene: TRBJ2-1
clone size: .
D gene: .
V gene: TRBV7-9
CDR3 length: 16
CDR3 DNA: TGTGCCAGCAGCTTAGTTGACAGGTCCATCTACAATGAGCAGTTCTTC
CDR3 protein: CASSLVDRSIYNEQFF

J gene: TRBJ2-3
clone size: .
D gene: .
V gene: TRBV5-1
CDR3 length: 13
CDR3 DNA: TGCGCCAGCAGCTTGGTCCCTTTGGATACGCAGTATTTT
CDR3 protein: CASSLVPLDTQYF

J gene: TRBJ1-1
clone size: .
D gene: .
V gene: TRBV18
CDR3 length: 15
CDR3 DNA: TGTGCCAGCTCCCCTAGGGGGGGCCGGAACACTGAAGCTTTCTTT
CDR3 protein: CASSPRGGRNTEAFF

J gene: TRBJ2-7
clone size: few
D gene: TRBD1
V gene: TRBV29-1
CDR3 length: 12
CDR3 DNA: TGCAGCTTCAGGGGGCGGTCCTACGAGCAGTACTTC
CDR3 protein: CSFRGRSYEQYF

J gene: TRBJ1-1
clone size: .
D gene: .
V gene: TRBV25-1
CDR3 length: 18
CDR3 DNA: TGTGCCAGCAGTGAATCGGTCCCCCGTCTAGGAAGGAACACTGAAGCTTTCTTT
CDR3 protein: CASSESVPRLGRNTEAFF

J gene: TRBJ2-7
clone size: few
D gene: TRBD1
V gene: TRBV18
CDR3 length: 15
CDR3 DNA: TGTGCCAGCTCACCATCGCAGGGGGCGAGGTACGAGCAGTACTTC
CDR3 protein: CASSPSQGARYEQYF